The T cell receptor (beta chain) under discussion was sequenced for a study of radiation and T cells in renal cell carcinoma. Germline values: CDR1 SGHAT, CDR2 FQDESV (reference sequence). The V end was cut by 5 bases, the J end by 7 bases, with 15 bases between. This CDR3 has 15 amino acids. The time point here: baseline pretreatment blood. Treatment defined: 15 Gy SBRT to primary tumor, nephrectomy 4 weeks later. The method was immunoSEQ multiplex PCR; TCRdb's version includes in-frame clones alone and lacks a portion of them. The table shows approximately 100,000 clones, with approximately 86% occurring only once.

Sequenced here: blood, sampled from a patient whose treatment included radiotherapy and nephrectomy. This chain joins TRBV11-1 and TRBJ1-6; tentative D call: TRBD1 (5 bases). This receptor was taken from a man in his forties or fifties with renal cell carcinoma. The CDR3 region has the DNA TGTGCCAGCAGCCAGTATCAGGGATTGAATTCACCCCTCCACTTT. This sequence encodes CASSQYQGLNSPLHF.